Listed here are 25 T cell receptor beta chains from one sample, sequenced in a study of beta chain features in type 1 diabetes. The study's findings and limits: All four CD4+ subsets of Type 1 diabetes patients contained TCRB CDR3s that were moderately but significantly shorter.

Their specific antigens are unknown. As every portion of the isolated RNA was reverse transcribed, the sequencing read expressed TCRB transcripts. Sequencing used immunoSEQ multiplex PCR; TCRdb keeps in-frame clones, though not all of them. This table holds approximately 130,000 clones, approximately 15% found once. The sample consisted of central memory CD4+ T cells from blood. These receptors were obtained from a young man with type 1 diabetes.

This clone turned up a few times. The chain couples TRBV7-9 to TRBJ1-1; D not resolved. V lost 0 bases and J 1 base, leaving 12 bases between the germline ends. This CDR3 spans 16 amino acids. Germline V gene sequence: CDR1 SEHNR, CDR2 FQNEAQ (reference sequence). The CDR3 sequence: CASSLALAGSNTEAFF. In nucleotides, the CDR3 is TGTGCCAGCAGCTTAGCTCTTGCCGGTTCGAACACTGAAGCTTTCTTT.

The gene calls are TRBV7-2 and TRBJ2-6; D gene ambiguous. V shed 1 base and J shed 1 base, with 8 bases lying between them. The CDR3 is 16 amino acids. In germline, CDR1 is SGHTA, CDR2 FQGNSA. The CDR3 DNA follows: TGTGCCAGCAGCTTAGATGCCATGTCTGGGGCCAACGTCCTGACTTTC. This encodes CASSLDAMSGANVLTF.

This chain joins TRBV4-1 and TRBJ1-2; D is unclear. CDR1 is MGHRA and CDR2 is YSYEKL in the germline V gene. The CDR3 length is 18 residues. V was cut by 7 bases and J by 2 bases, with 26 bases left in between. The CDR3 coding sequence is TGCGCCAGCACCGATCCTGTTGACCTGAGGTTGACGAACTATGGCTACACCTTC. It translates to CASTDPVDLRLTNYGYTF.

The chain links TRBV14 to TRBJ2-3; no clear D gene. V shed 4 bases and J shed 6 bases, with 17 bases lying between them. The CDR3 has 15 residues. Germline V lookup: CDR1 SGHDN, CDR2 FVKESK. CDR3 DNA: TGTGCCAGCAGCCCCAGGCGGAAAATGGGGGATACGCAGTATTTT. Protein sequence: CASSPRRKMGDTQYF. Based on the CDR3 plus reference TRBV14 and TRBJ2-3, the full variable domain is EAGVTQFPSHSVIEKGQTVTLRCDPISGHDNLYWYRRVMGKEIKFLLHFVKESKQDESGMPNNRFLAERTGGTYSTLKVQPAELEDSGVYFCASSPRRKMGDTQYFGPGTRLTVL.

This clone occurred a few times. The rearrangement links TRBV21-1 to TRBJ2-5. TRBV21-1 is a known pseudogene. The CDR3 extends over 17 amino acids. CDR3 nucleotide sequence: TGTGCCAGCAGCAAAGTAAGGACATGGAGCGCCGGGGAAACCCAGTACTTC. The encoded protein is CASSKVRTWSAGETQYF.

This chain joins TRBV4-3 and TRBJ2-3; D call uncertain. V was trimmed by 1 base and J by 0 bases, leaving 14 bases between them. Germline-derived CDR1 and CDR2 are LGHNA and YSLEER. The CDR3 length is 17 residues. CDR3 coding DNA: TGCGCCAGCAGCCAAGGAGCCCTAGGTTCCAGCACAGATACGCAGTATTTT. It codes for CASSQGALGSSTDTQYF.

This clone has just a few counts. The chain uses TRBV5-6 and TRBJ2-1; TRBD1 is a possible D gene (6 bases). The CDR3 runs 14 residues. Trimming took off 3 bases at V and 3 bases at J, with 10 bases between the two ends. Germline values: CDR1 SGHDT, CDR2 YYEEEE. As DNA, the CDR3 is TGTGCCAGCAGCTCCAGGGGCATCTACAATGAGCAGTTCTTC. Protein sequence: CASSSRGIYNEQFF.

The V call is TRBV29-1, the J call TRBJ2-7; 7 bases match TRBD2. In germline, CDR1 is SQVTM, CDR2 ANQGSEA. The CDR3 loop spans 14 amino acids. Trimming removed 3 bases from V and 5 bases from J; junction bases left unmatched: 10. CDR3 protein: CSVEQGGSGDEQYF. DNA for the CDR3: TGCAGCGTTGAGCAGGGAGGGTCGGGCGACGAGCAGTACTTC.

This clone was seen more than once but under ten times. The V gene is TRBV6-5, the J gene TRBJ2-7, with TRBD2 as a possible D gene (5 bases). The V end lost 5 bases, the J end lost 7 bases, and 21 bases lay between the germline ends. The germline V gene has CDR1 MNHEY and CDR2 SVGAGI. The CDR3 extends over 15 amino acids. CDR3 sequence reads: CASSLSSGATGEQYF. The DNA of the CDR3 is TGTGCCAGCAGTCTCTCCAGCGGAGCCACGGGGGAGCAGTACTTC.

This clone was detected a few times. The CDR3, as DNA: TGTGCCAGCTCACCGTACGGAGCCTACAATGAGCAGTTCTTC. It translates to CASSPYGAYNEQFF. This chain joins TRBV18 and TRBJ2-1; D remains ambiguous. CDR3 length: 14 residues. Per germline, CDR1 KGHSH and CDR2 LQKENI. V lost 3 bases and J lost 2, with 8 bases in between.

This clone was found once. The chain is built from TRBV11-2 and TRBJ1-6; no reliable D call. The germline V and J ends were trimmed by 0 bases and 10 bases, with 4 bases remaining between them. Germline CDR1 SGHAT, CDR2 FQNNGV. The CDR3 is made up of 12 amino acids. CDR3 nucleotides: TGTGCCAGCAGCTTAGACGTGTCACCCCTCCACTTT. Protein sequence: CASSLDVSPLHF.

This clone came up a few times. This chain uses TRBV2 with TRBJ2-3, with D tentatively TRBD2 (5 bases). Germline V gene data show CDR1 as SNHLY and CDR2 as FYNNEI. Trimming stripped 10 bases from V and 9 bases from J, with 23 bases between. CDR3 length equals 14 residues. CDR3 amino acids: CATSPSAGSPTQYF. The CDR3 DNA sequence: TGTGCCACCTCTCCTTCCGCGGGCTCCCCAACGCAGTATTTT.

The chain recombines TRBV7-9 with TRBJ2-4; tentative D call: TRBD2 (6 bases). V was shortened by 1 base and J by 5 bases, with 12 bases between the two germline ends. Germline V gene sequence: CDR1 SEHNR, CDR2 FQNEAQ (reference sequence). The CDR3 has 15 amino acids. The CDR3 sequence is CASSLEPGRQNIQYF. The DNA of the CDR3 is TGTGCCAGCAGCTTAGAACCGGGGAGGCAAAACATTCAGTACTTC. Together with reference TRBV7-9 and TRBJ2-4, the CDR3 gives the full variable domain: DTGVSQNPRHKITKRGQNVTFRCDPISEHNRLYWYRQTLGQGPEFLTYFQNEAQLEKSRLLSDRFSAERPKGSFSTLEIQRTEQGDSAMYLCASSLEPGRQNIQYFGAGTRLSVL.

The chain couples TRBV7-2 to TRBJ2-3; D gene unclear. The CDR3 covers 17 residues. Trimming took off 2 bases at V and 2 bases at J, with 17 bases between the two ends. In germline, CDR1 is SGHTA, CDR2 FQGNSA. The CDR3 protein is CASSLYQLSGSTDTQYF. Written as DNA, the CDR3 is TGTGCCAGCAGCTTATATCAACTAAGTGGGTCCACAGATACGCAGTATTTT.

CDR3 bases: TGTGCCAGCAGCCCCCGAGCCACTGAGGAGACCCAGTACTTC. Protein sequence: CASSPRATEETQYF. The chain has TRBV7-2 and TRBJ2-5; D is uncertain. From germline, CDR1 is SGHTA and CDR2 FQGNSA. V lost 5 bases to trimming and J lost 5 bases, with 15 bases between them. The CDR3 contains 14 residues.

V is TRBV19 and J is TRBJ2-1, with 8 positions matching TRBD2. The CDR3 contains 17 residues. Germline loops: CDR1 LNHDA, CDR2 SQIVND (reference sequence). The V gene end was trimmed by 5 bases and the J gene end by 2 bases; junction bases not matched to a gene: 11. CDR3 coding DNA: TGTGCCAGTAGTCCAATCTTAGCGGGACTTACCTACAATGAGCAGTTCTTC. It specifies CASSPILAGLTYNEQFF.

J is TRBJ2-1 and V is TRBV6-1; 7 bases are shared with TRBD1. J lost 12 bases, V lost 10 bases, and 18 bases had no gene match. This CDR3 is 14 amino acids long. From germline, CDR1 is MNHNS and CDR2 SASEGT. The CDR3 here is CAITPGQTHQGQFF. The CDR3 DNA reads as TGTGCCATCACGCCGGGACAGACACACCAAGGGCAGTTCTTC.

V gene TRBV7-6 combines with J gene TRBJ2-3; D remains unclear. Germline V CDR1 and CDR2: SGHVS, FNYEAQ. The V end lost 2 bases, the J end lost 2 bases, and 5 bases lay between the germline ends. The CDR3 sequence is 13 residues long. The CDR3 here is CASSLSITDTQYF. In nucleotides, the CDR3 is TGTGCCAGCAGCTTATCCATCACAGATACGCAGTATTTT.

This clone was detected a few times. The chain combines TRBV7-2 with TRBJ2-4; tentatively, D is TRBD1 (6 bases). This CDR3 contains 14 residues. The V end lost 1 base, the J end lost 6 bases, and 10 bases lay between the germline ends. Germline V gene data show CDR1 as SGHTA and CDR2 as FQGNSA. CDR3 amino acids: CASSLEQGVNIQYF. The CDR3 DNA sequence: TGTGCCAGCAGCTTAGAACAGGGCGTAAACATTCAGTACTTC.

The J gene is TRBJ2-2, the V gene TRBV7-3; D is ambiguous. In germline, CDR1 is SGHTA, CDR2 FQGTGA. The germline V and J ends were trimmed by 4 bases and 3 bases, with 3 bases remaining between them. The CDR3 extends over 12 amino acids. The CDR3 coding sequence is TGTGCCAGCAGCTCTGACACCGGGGAGCTGTTTTTT. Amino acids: CASSSDTGELFF.

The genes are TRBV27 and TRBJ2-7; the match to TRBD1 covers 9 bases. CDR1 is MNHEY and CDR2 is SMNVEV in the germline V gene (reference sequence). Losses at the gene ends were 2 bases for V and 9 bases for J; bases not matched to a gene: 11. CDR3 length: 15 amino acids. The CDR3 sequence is CASSLRGTGTVWQYF. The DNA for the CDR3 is TGTGCCAGCAGTTTACGGGGGACAGGGACCGTCTGGCAGTACTTC.

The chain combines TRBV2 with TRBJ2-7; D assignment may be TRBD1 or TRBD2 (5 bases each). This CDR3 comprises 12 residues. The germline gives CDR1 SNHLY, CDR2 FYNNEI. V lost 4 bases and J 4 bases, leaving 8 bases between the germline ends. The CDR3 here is CASSAREYEQYF. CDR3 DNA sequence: TGTGCCAGCAGTGCCAGGGAGTACGAGCAGTACTTC.

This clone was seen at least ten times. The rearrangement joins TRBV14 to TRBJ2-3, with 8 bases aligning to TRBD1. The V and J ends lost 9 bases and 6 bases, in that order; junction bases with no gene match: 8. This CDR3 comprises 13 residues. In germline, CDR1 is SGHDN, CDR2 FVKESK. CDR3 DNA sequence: TGTGCCAGTAATACAGGGGGGTACGATACGCAGTATTTT. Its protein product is CASNTGGYDTQYF.

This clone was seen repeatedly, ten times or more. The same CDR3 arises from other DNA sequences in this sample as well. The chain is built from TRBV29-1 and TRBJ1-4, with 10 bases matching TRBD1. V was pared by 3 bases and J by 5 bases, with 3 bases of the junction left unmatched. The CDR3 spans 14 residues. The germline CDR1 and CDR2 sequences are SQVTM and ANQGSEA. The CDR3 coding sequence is TGCAGCGTTGAGGGGACAGGGGCAAATGAAAAACTGTTTTTT. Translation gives CSVEGTGANEKLFF. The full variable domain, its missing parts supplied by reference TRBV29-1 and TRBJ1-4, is SAVISQKPSRDICQRGTSLTIQCQVDSQVTMMFWYRQQPGQSLTLIATANQGSEATYESGFVIDKFPISRPNLTFSTLTVSNMSPEDSSIYLCSVEGTGANEKLFFGSGTQLSVL.

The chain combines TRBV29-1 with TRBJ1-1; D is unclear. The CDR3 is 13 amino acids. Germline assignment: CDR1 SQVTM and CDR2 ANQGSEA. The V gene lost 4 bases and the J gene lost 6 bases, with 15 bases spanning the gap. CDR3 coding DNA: TGCAGCGTTGTCGGAACCCCACGTTCTGAAGCTTTCTTT. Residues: CSVVGTPRSEAFF.